A single sample gave rise to the 22 T cell receptor beta chains below, sequenced in a study of blood T cell repertoires in COVID-19 (dated by TCRdb to 2018 to 2020). Receptors were amplified or captured by the immunoSEQ multiplex PCR assay. TCRdb carries this immuneACCESS record with in-frame sequences only. Its versions omit some clonotypes, under half of them owing to an unresolved V gene in the studies checked, with the rest unexplained. The sample table lists 75,000 to 100,000 clones, approximately 87% of them with a count of one. Of the sample, about an eighth falls within the top ten clones. The sample comprised peripheral blood. These TCRs come from a human donor in a cohort sampled during active COVID-19.

The genes are TRBV11-1 and TRBJ2-2; D possibly corresponds to TRBD1 (5 bases). Trimming pared 5 bases from V and 0 bases from J, leaving 10 bases between. Germline CDR1 SGHAT, CDR2 FQDESV (reference sequence). The CDR3 runs 15 residues. The CDR3 nucleotides are TGTGCCAGCAGCCGAGAGACAGCGAACACCGGGGAGCTGTTTTTT. Its protein product is CASSRETANTGELFF.

A single count supports this clone. The conserved phenylalanine or tryptophan normally closing the CDR3 is absent here, so this likely arose from a read error. Because the CDR3's place on the DNA is in doubt, the DNA is left out and the CDR3 is given as listed by TCRdb. CDR3 sequence: CASSPEGEQGKRI. The V and J genes are TRBV6-5 and TRBJ2-7; TRBD1 is the table's D call, not checked against the DNA. The length of the CDR3 is 13 amino acids, counting both ends. From germline, CDR1 is MNHEY and CDR2 SVGAGI.

V usage is TRBV9 and J usage is TRBJ2-3; tentatively, D is TRBD2 (5 bases). Germline V gene data show CDR1 as SGDLS and CDR2 as YYNGEE. The CDR3 spans 16 residues. V was clipped by 2 bases and J by 0 bases, with 13 bases between them. CDR3 region: CASSVLGAGSTDTQYF. The CDR3 DNA reads as TGTGCCAGCAGCGTTCTAGGCGCGGGCAGCACAGATACGCAGTATTTT.

This chain uses TRBV6-6 with TRBJ2-7; D possibly corresponds to TRBD2 (5 bases). The V gene's germline CDR1 is MNHNY and CDR2 SVGAGI (reference sequence). V lost 0 bases and J 5 bases, leaving 17 bases between the germline ends. The CDR3 runs 16 residues. This CDR3 reads CASSYSLRLGRDEQYF. CDR3 coding DNA: TGTGCCAGCAGTTACTCTCTTAGATTAGGGCGGGACGAGCAGTACTTC.

The chain joins TRBV5-3 to TRBJ1-5, with 9 bases lining up with TRBD1. TRBV5-3 is treated as an ORF (open reading frame) with a function not yet certain. The V and J ends lost 4 bases and 5 bases, in that order; junction bases with no gene match: 13. CDR3 length equals 17 residues. The CDR3 DNA sequence: TGTGCCAGAAGCCTGGAAATCCCGGGACAGGGCTATCAGCCCCAGCATTTT. Its translation: CARSLEIPGQGYQPQHF.

The rearrangement links TRBV6-4 to TRBJ2-3; 8 positions match TRBD1. Trimming cost V 6 bases and J 0 bases; bases outside gene matches: 5. CDR1 is MRHNA, CDR2 SNTAGT, per germline. The CDR3 runs 15 residues. The CDR3 reads CASRVTGASTDTQYF. The CDR3 DNA follows: TGTGCCAGCAGGGTGACAGGGGCTAGCACAGATACGCAGTATTTT.

The chain employs TRBV6-5 and TRBJ1-2, with D perhaps matching TRBD1 (6 bases). The CDR3 contains 13 residues. CDR1 is MNHEY, CDR2 SVGAGI, per germline. With 6 bases removed from V and 3 bases from J, the gap between germline ends came to 11 bases. The CDR3 loop is CASRSTGHYGYTF. In DNA form, the CDR3 reads TGTGCCAGCAGAAGTACAGGGCACTATGGCTACACCTTC.

This clone was picked up a small number of times. This rearrangement joins TRBV4-1 to TRBJ1-2; D is undetermined. V gave up 2 bases and J gave up 0 bases, with 16 bases separating them. The CDR3 has 17 amino acids. Germline assignment: CDR1 MGHRA and CDR2 YSYEKL. The CDR3 sequence: CASSQFQAAGTNYGYTF. The CDR3 DNA reads as TGCGCCAGCAGCCAATTTCAAGCGGCCGGAACTAACTATGGCTACACCTTC.

J is TRBJ1-2 and V is TRBV3-1 (or the pseudogene TRBV3-2); unclear D gene. This CDR3 comprises 13 residues. CDR1 and CDR2 (germline): LGHDT, YNNKEL (reference sequence). V lost 4 bases and J lost 6, with 12 bases in between. The chain's CDR3 is CASSPRGRDGYTF. CDR3 in DNA: TGTGCCAGCAGCCCTCGGGGTCGAGATGGCTACACCTTC.

This chain connects TRBV6-5 to TRBJ2-6; a possible D gene is TRBD2 (7 bases). V dropped 5 bases and J dropped 2 bases, with 10 bases sitting between them. The CDR3 consists of 15 residues. Germline-derived CDR1 and CDR2 are MNHEY and SVGAGI. This chain's CDR3 is CASSRGATGANVLTF. For the CDR3, the DNA is TGTGCCAGCAGTCGGGGGGCGACTGGGGCCAACGTCCTGACTTTC.

The chain has TRBV5-4 and TRBJ2-7; TRBD1 agrees at 9 bases. Germline loops: CDR1 SGHNT, CDR2 YYREEE (reference sequence). V gave up 4 bases and J gave up 3 bases; unmatched junction bases: 8. CDR3 size: 15 residues. The CDR3 DNA sequence: TGTGCCAGCAGCCGGAGGACAGGGGACCTCTACGAGCAGTACTTC. Translation: CASSRRTGDLYEQYF.

The DNA of the CDR3 is TGTGCCAGCAGCCAAGATCAGCGGTTTTCACCCCTCCACTTT. This encodes CASSQDQRFSPLHF. The chain uses TRBV14 and TRBJ1-6; D is ambiguous. With 0 bases removed from V and 9 bases from J, the gap between germline ends came to 9 bases. Germline lookup yields CDR1 SGHDN and CDR2 FVKESK. The CDR3 covers 14 residues.

The chain is built from TRBV4-2 and TRBJ2-1, with a weak D call TRBD1 (6 bases). Germline V gene lookup returns CDR1 LGHNA and CDR2 YNFKEQ. Trimming cost V 4 bases and J 6 bases, with 16 bases left between them. The CDR3 has 15 residues. For the CDR3, the DNA is TGTGCCAGCAGCCGCCAAGGGGAGACAGGCAATGAGCAGTTCTTC. Residues: CASSRQGETGNEQFF.

This clone was picked up one time. The genes are TRBV4-3 and TRBJ2-5; no clear D. This CDR3 contains 14 residues. Trimming cost V 1 base and J 2 bases, with 8 bases left between them. The germline V gene encodes CDR1 LGHNA and CDR2 YSLEER. The CDR3 nucleotides read TGCGCCAGCAGCCAAGTGCGCAGGCAAGAGACCCAGTACTTC. Amino acid sequence: CASSQVRRQETQYF.

This clone turned up a few times. The chain recombines TRBV11-3 with TRBJ2-7; the D is unclear. There are 15 residues in the CDR3. Trimming stripped 0 bases from V and 2 bases from J, with 11 bases between. CDR1 is SGHNT and CDR2 is YENEEA in the germline V gene. The CDR3, as DNA: TGTGCCAGCAGCTTAGATGGTCAGCGTGCCTACGAGCAGTACTTC. Its protein product is CASSLDGQRAYEQYF.

The chain has TRBV15 and TRBJ1-1; 7 bases are a match to TRBD1. The CDR3 length is 15 residues. Germline CDR1 is LNHNV and CDR2 is YYDKDF (reference sequence). The junction had 4 bases not matched to a gene; V was cut back by 2 bases and J by 1 base. The CDR3, as DNA: TGTGCCACCAGCAGATCCGACAGGGCGAACACTGAAGCTTTCTTT. This codes for CATSRSDRANTEAFF. Full variable domain (rest looked up from reference TRBV15 and TRBJ1-1): DAMVIQNPRYQVTQFGKPVTLSCSQTLNHNVMYWYQQKSSQAPKLLFHYYDKDFNNEADTPDNFQSRRPNTSFCFLDIRSPGLGDTAMYLCATSRSDRANTEAFFGQGTRLTVV.

The CDR3 loop is CATSNANREGAGELFF. CDR3 nucleotides: TGTGCCACCTCAAACGCCAACAGGGAGGGGGCCGGGGAGCTGTTTTTT. This rearrangement joins TRBV28 to TRBJ2-2, with TRBD2 as a possible D gene (7 bases). Germline lookup yields CDR1 MDHEN and CDR2 SYDVKM. V gave up 10 bases and J gave up 6 bases, with 24 bases separating them. The CDR3 extends over 16 amino acids.

The V call is TRBV7-3, the J call TRBJ2-2; 9 nucleotides line up with TRBD2. This CDR3 has 15 residues. V shed 8 bases, J shed 5 bases, and the junction held 9 bases outside the gene matches. Germline V gives CDR1 SGHTA, CDR2 FQGTGA. The CDR3 loop is CASAPVAGVTGELFF. For the CDR3, the DNA is TGTGCCAGCGCACCTGTAGCGGGAGTTACCGGGGAGCTGTTTTTT.

For the CDR3, the DNA is TGCGCCAGCAGCTCACAGGGTCTCTATGAGCAGTTCTTC. This translates into CASSSQGLYEQFF. V usage is TRBV5-1 and J usage is TRBJ2-1; possible D gene TRBD1, 6 bases. The germline V gene encodes CDR1 SGHRS and CDR2 YFSETQ. CDR3 size: 13 residues. V was shortened by 3 bases and J by 8 bases, with 12 bases between the two germline ends.

The chain has TRBV18 and TRBJ1-6, with 7 nucleotides matching TRBD1. Trimming removed 5 bases from V and 8 bases from J; junction bases left unmatched: 9. Germline CDR1 is KGHSH and CDR2 is LQKENI. The CDR3 length is 15 residues. The DNA for the CDR3 is TGTGCCAGCTCATCGGACAGGAGCAATTATTCACCCCTCCACTTT. It specifies CASSSDRSNYSPLHF.

The chain uses TRBV5-1 and TRBJ1-5; the match to TRBD1 covers 8 bases. The ends lost 7 bases at V and 4 bases at J; junction bases unmatched: 13. Germline V gives CDR1 SGHRS, CDR2 YFSETQ. This CDR3 is built from 16 residues. CDR3 DNA sequence: TGCGCCAGCTTAATTCCGGCACAGGGGGAGAATCAGCCCCAGCATTTT. The encoded protein is CASLIPAQGENQPQHF.

V gene TRBV2 combines with J gene TRBJ1-6, with D possibly being TRBD1 (6 bases). CDR1 and CDR2 from the germline V gene are SNHLY and FYNNEI. Deletions cut 0 bases from V and 10 bases from J, with 16 bases between. The CDR3 is made up of 16 amino acids. As DNA, the CDR3 is TGTGCCAGCAGTGAAGCTACAGGGTCAGGGTCCTCACCCCTCCACTTT. Protein sequence: CASSEATGSGSSPLHF. Combining the CDR3 with reference TRBV2 and TRBJ1-6 gives the whole variable domain EPEVTQTPSHQVTQMGQEVILRCVPISNHLYFYWYRQILGQKVEFLVSFYNNEISEKSEIFDDQFSVERPDGSNFTLKIRSTKLEDSAMYFCASSEATGSGSSPLHFGNGTRLTVT.